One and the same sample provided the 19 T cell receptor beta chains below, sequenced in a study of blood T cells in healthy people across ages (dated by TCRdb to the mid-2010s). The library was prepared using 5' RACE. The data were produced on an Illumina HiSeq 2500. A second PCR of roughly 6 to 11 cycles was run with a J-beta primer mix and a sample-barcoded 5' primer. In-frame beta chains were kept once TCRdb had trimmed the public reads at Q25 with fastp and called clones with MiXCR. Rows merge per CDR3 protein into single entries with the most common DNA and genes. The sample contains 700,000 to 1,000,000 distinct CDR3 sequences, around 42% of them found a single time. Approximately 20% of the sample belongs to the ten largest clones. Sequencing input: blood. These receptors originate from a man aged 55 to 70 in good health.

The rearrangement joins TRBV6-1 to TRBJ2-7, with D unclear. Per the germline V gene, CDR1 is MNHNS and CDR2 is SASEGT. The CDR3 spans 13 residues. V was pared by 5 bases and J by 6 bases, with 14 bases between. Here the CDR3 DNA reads TGTGCCAGCAGTAGAAGTGGCCCGAGCGAGCAGTACTTC. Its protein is CASSRSGPSEQYF.

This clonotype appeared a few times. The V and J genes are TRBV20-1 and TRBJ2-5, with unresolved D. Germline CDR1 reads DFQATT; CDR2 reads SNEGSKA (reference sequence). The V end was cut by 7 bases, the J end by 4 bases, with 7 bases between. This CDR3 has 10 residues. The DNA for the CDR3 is TGCAGTGGGGTGGGAGAGACCCAGTACTTC. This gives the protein CSGVGETQYF.

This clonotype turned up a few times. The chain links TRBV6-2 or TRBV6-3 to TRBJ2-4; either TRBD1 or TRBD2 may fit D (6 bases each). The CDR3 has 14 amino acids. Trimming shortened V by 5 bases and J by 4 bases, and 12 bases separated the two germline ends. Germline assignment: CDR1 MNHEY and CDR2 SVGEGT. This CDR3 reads CASSRTGAKNIQYF. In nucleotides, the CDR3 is TGTGCCAGCAGTAGGACGGGGGCGAAAAACATTCAGTACTTC.

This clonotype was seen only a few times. In DNA form, the CDR3 reads TGTGCCAGCAGCCAAGATAAAATGGGTTGGGCCAATGAGCAGTTCTTC. This encodes CASSQDKMGWANEQFF. The chain recombines TRBV3-1 with TRBJ2-1, with D unresolved. The V and J ends lost 0 bases and 6 bases respectively, with 15 bases between them. Germline V CDR1 and CDR2: LGHDT, YNNKEL (reference sequence). The CDR3 is 16 amino acids.

This chain's CDR3 is CASGPGTGYTF. CDR3 in DNA: TGTGCCAGCGGACCAGGGACTGGCTACACCTTC. The chain is built from TRBV6-2 or TRBV6-3 and TRBJ1-2, with a weak D call TRBD1 (5 bases). Germline-derived CDR1 and CDR2 are MNHEY and SVGEGT. V lost 8 bases and J 7 bases, leaving 11 bases between the germline ends. This CDR3 is built from 11 residues.

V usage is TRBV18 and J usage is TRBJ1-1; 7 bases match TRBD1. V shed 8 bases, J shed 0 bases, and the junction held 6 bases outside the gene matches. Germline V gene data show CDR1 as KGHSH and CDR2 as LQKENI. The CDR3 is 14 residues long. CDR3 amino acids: CASGIQGLNTEAFF. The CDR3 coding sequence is TGTGCCAGCGGGATACAGGGGTTGAACACTGAAGCTTTCTTT.

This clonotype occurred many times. CDR3 in DNA: TGTGCCAGCAAACCCGACAGGGTTGGACACATTCAGTACTTC. It is translated as CASKPDRVGHIQYF. The rearrangement joins TRBV6-5 to TRBJ2-4, with 7 nucleotides matching TRBD1. The germline CDR1 and CDR2 sequences are MNHEY and SVGAGI. Trimming took 7 bases from V and 8 from J; bases not matched to a gene: 11. There are 14 residues in the CDR3.

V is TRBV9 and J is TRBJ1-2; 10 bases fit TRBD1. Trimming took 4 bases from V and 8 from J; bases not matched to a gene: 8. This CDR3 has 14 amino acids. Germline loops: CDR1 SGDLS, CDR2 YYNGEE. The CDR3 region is CASSLRQGASGYTF. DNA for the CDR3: TGTGCCAGCAGCTTACGACAGGGGGCTAGCGGCTACACCTTC.

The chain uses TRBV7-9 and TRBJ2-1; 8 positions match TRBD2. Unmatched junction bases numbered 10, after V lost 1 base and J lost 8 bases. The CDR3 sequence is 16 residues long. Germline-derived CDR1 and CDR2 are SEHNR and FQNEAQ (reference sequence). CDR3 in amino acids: CASSLGWSGGEDEQFF. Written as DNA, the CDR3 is TGTGCCAGCAGCTTAGGATGGAGCGGGGGTGAGGATGAGCAGTTCTTC.

The CDR3 spells CASSPSFDGVSYEQYF. As DNA, the CDR3 is TGCGCCAGCAGCCCTTCCTTCGATGGGGTCTCGTACGAGCAGTACTTC. The chain joins TRBV4-1 to TRBJ2-7; D is uncertain. The CDR3 is 16 amino acids. CDR1 and CDR2 (germline): MGHRA, YSYEKL. V lost 4 bases to trimming and J lost 4 bases, with 20 bases between them.

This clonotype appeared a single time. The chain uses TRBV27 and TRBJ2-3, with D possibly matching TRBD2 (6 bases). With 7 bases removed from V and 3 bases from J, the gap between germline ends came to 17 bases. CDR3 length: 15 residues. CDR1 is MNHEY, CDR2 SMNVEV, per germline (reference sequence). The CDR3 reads CASTRFWGETDTQYF. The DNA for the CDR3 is TGTGCCAGCACCCGTTTTTGGGGGGAAACAGATACGCAGTATTTT.

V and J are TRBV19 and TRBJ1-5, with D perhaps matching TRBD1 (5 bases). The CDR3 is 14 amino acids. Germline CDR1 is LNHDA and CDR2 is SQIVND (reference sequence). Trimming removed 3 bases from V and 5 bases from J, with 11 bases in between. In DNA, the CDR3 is TGTGCCAGTAGTATCGGGGGGGGGTATCAGCCCCAGCATTTT. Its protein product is CASSIGGGYQPQHF.

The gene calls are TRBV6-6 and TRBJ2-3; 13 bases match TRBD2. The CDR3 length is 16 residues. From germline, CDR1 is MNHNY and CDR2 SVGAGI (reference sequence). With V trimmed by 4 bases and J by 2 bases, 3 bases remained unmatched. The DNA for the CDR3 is TGTGCCAGCAGTTCGGGACTAGCGGGACCCACAGATACGCAGTATTTT. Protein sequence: CASSSGLAGPTDTQYF.

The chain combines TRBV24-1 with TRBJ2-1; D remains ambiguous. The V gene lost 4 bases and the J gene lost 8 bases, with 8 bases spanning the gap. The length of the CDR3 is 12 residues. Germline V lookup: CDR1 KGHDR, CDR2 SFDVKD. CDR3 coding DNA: TGTGCCACCAGTGACCGGATGGATGAGCAGTTCTTC. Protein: CATSDRMDEQFF.

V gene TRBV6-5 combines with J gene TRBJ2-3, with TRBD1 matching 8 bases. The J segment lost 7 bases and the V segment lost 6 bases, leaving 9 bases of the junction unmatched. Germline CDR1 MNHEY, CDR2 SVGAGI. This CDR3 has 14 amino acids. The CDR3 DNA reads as TGTGCCAGCAGATCGGACAGGGCGGGGTATACGCAGTATTTT. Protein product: CASRSDRAGYTQYF.

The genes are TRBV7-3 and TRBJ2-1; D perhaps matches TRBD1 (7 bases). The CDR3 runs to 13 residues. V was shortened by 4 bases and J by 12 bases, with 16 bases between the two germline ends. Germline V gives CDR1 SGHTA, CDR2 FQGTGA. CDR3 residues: CASSSRGVIRQFF. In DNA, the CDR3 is TGTGCCAGCAGCTCCAGGGGGGTGATTAGGCAGTTCTTC.

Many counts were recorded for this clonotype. The CDR3 region is CASSLTTGGEQYF. CDR3 nucleotides: TGTGCCAGCAGCTTAACGACAGGTGGCGAGCAGTACTTC. The V call is TRBV7-3, the J call TRBJ2-7; the D gene is possibly TRBD1 (6 bases). Trimming removed 0 bases from V and 6 bases from J, with 9 bases in between. Per germline, CDR1 SGHTA and CDR2 FQGTGA. The CDR3 spans 13 residues.

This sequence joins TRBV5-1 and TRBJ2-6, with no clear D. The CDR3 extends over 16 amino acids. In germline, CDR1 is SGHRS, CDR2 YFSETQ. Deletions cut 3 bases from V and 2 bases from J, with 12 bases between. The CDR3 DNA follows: TGCGCCAGCAGCTCCCGCGGCGACCCTGGGGCCAACGTCCTGACTTTC. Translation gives CASSSRGDPGANVLTF. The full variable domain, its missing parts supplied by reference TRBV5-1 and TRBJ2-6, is KAGVTQTPRYLIKTRGQQVTLSCSPISGHRSVSWYQQTPGQGLQFLFEYFSETQRNKGNFPGRFSGRQFSNSRSEMNVSTLELGDSALYLCASSSRGDPGANVLTFGAGSRLTVL.

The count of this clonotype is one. This CDR3 is CSARGQLSSYNEQYF. The CDR3 nucleotides are TGCAGTGCTAGGGGCCAGTTAAGCTCCTACAATGAGCAGTACTTC. The J gene is TRBJ2-1, the V gene TRBV20-1; D gene unclear. Judging by the DNA end, TRBJ2-7 fits better; the J call may be wrong. The CDR3 spans 15 residues. Germline CDR1 and CDR2: DFQATT and SNEGSKA (reference sequence).